One TCR beta chain is described in this entry. Profiled with immunoSEQ multiplex PCR; TCRdb holds only in-frame clones, not every one. This table has about 190,000 clones, roughly 90% appearing once. The entry originates in a study of blood T cell repertoires in COVID-19. V lost 4 bases, J lost 3 bases, and 10 bases lay in between. Per the germline V gene, CDR1 is SGHRS and CDR2 is YFSETQ. The CDR3 is 13 amino acids. The sequence derives from a man in his forties or fifties with acute or convalescent COVID-19. The rearrangement links TRBV5-1 to TRBJ1-2; tentative D call: TRBD1 (5 bases). The sample taken for sequencing was peripheral blood. CDR3 sequence reads: CASSPGLYYGYTF. Written as DNA, the CDR3 is TGCGCCAGCAGCCCGGGACTGTACTATGGCTACACCTTC.